These 5 T cell receptor beta chains were all obtained from the same sample, sequenced in a study of graft-versus-host responses after intestinal transplantation (dated by TCRdb to the early 2020s). Libraries were made using the immunoSEQ multiplex PCR assay. Entries here come from immuneACCESS through TCRdb and include only in-frame sequences with V and J called. Some clones fail to appear in such tables; in the studies checked, an unresolved V gene covers under half of the shortfall, and the cause of the remainder is unknown. The sample contains 11,000 to 15,000 clones, around two thirds of them found a single time. The ten largest account for 7.2% of the sample. Intraepithelial and lamina propria lymphocytes were isolated from graft specimens using dithiothreitol, EDTA incubations and collagenase D digestion. The specimen comprised ileum tissue, sampled 16 days after intestinal transplant. These receptors were taken from a human patient who received an intestinal transplant, so some T cells may come from the graft donor.

The chain is built from TRBV2 and TRBJ2-5, with D maybe TRBD2 (6 bases). This CDR3 comprises 15 residues. Deletions cut 6 bases from V and 1 base from J, with 15 bases between. CDR1 and CDR2 from the germline V gene are SNHLY and FYNNEI. This CDR3 reads CASSGTVSGQETQYF. The CDR3 coding sequence is TGTGCCAGCAGCGGGACTGTCTCCGGCCAAGAGACCCAGTACTTC.

V usage is TRBV30 and J usage is TRBJ2-3, with TRBD2 matching 14 bases. Per germline, CDR1 GTSNPN and CDR2 SVGIG (reference sequence). This CDR3 is 15 amino acids long. Losses at the gene ends were 1 base for V and 4 bases for J; bases not matched to a gene: 1. CDR3 bases: TGTGCCTGGAGTGCGACTAGCGGGAGGGCAGATACGCAGTATTTT. As protein: CAWSATSGRADTQYF.

This clone has a handful of counts. The chain uses TRBV6-1 and TRBJ2-7, with D possibly being TRBD2 (5 bases). The ends were cut back, 5 bases at V and 4 bases at J, with 15 bases in the middle. The V gene's germline CDR1 is MNHNS and CDR2 SASEGT. The CDR3 length is 14 residues. CDR3 sequence reads: CASSPGISSYEQYF. The CDR3 nucleotides read TGTGCCAGCAGTCCCGGGATATCTTCTTACGAGCAGTACTTC.

The chain joins TRBV27 to TRBJ1-1, with no clear D. V lost 5 bases, J lost 7 bases, and 17 bases lay in between. The CDR3 is 14 residues long. Germline CDR1 reads MNHEY; CDR2 reads SMNVEV (reference sequence). CDR3 loop: CASSPLGDIVEAFF. DNA for the CDR3: TGTGCCAGCAGTCCGCTCGGGGATATAGTTGAAGCTTTCTTT.

The chain has TRBV19 and TRBJ2-1; TRBD1 agrees at 7 bases. Trimming at V came to 1 base and at J to 6 bases, leaving 9 bases not matched to a gene. The CDR3 spans 16 residues. Germline-derived CDR1 and CDR2 are LNHDA and SQIVND (reference sequence). DNA of the CDR3: TGTGCCAGTAGTATAGTCGGCAGGTGGACAGGCAATGAGCAGTTCTTC. Translation gives CASSIVGRWTGNEQFF.